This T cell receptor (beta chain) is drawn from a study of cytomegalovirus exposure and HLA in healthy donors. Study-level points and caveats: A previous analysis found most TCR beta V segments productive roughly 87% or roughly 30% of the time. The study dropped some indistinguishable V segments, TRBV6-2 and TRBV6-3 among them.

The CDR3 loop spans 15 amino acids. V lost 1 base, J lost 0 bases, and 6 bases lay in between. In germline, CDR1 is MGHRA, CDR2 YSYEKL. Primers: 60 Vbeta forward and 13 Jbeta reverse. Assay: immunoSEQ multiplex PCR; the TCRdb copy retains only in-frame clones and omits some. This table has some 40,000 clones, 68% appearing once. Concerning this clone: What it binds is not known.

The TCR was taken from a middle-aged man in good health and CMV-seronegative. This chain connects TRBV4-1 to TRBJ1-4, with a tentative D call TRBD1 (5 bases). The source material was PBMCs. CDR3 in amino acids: CASSQATATNEKLFF. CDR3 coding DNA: TGCGCCAGCAGCCAAGCGACAGCAACTAATGAAAAACTGTTTTTT.